The 5 T cell receptor beta chains below all came from one sample that was sequenced in a study of cytomegalovirus exposure and HLA in healthy donors. PCR employed 60 Vbeta and 13 Jbeta primers. The data were produced by immunoSEQ multiplex PCR, yet TCRdb's version contains in-frame clones alone and is incomplete. The sample yields 120,000 or so clones, about 11% seen once. The source material was PBMCs. The receptors stem from a woman between 18 and 30 years old in good health and CMV-seropositive.

In this sample, this clone turned up a few times. This chain connects TRBV25-1 to TRBJ2-7, with 7 bases aligning to TRBD1. V dropped 3 bases and J dropped 0; count of bases not matched to a gene: 8. CDR3 size: 16 residues. Germline loops: CDR1 MGHDK, CDR2 SYGVNS. CDR3 sequence: CASSDPSRDSSYEQYF. In DNA, the CDR3 is TGTGCCAGCAGTGACCCCTCCCGGGACAGCTCCTACGAGCAGTACTTC.

The chain links TRBV6-1 to TRBJ1-5, with D possibly TRBD1 on 5 matching bases. The germline V and J ends were trimmed by 2 bases and 7 bases, with 9 bases remaining between them. The length of the CDR3 is 13 residues. Germline CDR1 reads MNHNS; CDR2 reads SASEGT. The CDR3 region has the DNA TGTGCCAGCAGTGAACAGGGTGGCCAGCCCCAGCATTTT. Translating gives CASSEQGGQPQHF.

The CDR3 DNA reads as TGTGCCACCAGCAGAGATCGTGGACTAGCGGGAGGTTCCTACGAGCAGTACTTC. Protein product: CATSRDRGLAGGSYEQYF. The genes are TRBV15 and TRBJ2-7, with TRBD2 matching over 14 bases. The trim removed 0 bases at V and 1 base at J, leaving 5 bases unmatched. The germline CDR1 and CDR2 sequences are LNHNV and YYDKDF (reference sequence). The CDR3 is 18 amino acids.

Here the CDR3 DNA reads TGTGCCAGCAGTAATAGCGGGAGTTCCTACAATGAGCAGTTCTTC. Translation: CASSNSGSSYNEQFF. J is TRBJ2-1 and V is TRBV27, with TRBD2 matching 9 bases. There are 15 residues in the CDR3. J was trimmed by 1 base and V by 5 bases; bases with no gene match: 3. Germline lookup yields CDR1 MNHEY and CDR2 SMNVEV (reference sequence).

This CDR3 is CASRPRDRAYGYTF. The DNA for the CDR3 is TGTGCCAGCCGACCCCGGGACAGGGCCTATGGCTACACCTTC. The chain combines TRBV6-1 with TRBJ1-2; 9 nucleotides agree with TRBD1. V lost 8 bases and J lost 4; bases outside the gene matches: 8. The CDR3 extends over 14 amino acids. Germline CDR1 reads MNHNS; CDR2 reads SASEGT.